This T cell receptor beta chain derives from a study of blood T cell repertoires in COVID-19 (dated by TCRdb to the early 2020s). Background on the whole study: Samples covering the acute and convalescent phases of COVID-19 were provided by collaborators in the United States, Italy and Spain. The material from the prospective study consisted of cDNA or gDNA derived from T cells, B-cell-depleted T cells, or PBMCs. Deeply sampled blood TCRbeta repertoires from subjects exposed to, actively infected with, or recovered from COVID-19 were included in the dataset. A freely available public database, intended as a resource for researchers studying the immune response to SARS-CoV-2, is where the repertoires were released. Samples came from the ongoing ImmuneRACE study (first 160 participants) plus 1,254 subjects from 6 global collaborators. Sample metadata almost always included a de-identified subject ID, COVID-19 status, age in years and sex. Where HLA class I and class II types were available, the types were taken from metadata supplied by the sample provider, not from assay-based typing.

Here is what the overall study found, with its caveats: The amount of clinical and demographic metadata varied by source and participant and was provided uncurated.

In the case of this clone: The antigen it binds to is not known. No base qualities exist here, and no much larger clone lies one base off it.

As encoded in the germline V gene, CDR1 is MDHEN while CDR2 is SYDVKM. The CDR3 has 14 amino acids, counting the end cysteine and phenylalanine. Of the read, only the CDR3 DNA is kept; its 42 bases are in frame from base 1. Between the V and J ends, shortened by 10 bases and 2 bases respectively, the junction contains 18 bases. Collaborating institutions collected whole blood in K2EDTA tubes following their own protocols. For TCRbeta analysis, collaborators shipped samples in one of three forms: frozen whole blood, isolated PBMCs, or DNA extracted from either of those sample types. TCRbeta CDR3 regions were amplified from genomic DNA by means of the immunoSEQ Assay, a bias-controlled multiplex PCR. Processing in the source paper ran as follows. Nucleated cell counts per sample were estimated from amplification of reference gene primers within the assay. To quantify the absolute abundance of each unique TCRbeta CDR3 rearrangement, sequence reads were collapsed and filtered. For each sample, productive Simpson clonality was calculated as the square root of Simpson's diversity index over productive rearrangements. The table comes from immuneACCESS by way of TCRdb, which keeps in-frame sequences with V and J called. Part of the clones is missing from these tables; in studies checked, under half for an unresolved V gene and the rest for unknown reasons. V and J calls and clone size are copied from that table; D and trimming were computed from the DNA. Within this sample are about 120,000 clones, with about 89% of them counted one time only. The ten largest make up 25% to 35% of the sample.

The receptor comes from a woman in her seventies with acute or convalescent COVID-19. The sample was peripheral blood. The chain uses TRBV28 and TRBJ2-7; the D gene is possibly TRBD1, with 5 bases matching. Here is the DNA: TGTGCCACCTACCCTAGGGGTCTACCCTACGAGCAGTACTTC. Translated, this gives CATYPRGLPYEQYF.